Listed here is a single T cell receptor (beta chain). Sequencing used immunoSEQ multiplex PCR; TCRdb keeps in-frame clones, though not all of them. The sample yields roughly 95,000 clones, 80% to 95% seen once. The V gene lost 2 bases and the J gene lost 7 bases, with 21 bases spanning the gap. Germline assignment: CDR1 SGDLS and CDR2 YYNGEE. There are 16 residues in the CDR3. The record originates from a study of control samples from healthy donors and cancer patients. The V call is TRBV9, the J call TRBJ1-1, with D possibly being TRBD1 (6 bases). This clonotype originated in a woman between 25 and 40 years old in good health. Sequenced sample: blood. CDR3 nucleotides: TGTGCCAGCAGCGTCGGAACAGACAGGAGGTTAATTGAAGCTTTCTTT. This encodes CASSVGTDRRLIEAFF.